Listed here are 5 T cell receptor beta chains from one sample, sequenced in a study of vaccination and CD4 T cells after COVID-19 (dated by TCRdb to between 2021 and 2024). Receptor libraries were prepared by PCR. Sequencing instrument: Illumina iSeq 100. TCRdb trimmed public reads at Q25 via fastp, called clones via MiXCR and kept in-frame beta chains. Rows with one shared CDR3 protein collapse into an entry with the most common genes and DNA. A total of about 18,000 distinct CDR3 sequences appear in this sample, roughly two thirds of them only once. The ten largest account for approximately 1.2% of the sample. Source: CD4+ T cells from blood, taken after SARS-CoV-2 vaccination. The source is a human donor who had recovered from COVID-19.

This rearrangement joins TRBV5-1 to TRBJ2-7; D may be TRBD2 (5 bases). V was trimmed by 3 bases and J by 3 bases, leaving 16 bases between them. This CDR3 region has 15 residues. Germline V lookup: CDR1 SGHRS, CDR2 YFSETQ. CDR3 sequence (DNA): TGCGCCAGCAGCTACGGAAGGGCAGACTACTACGAGCAGTACTTC. Amino acid sequence: CASSYGRADYYEQYF.

This chain connects TRBV7-8 to TRBJ2-7, with unresolved D. CDR3 size: 16 residues. Trimming took 3 bases from V and 7 from J, leaving 22 bases between them. Germline assignment: CDR1 SGHVS and CDR2 FQNEAQ. The CDR3 is CASSFGTGIGNGEQYF. CDR3 in DNA: TGTGCCAGCAGCTTCGGAACCGGAATTGGGAACGGGGAGCAGTACTTC. The entire variable domain, with the rest obtained from reference TRBV7-8 and TRBJ2-7, is as follows: GAGVSQSPRYKVAKRGQDVALRCDPISGHVSLFWYQQALGQGPEFLTYFQNEAQLDKSGLPSDRFFAERPEGSVSTLKIQRTQQEDSAVYLCASSFGTGIGNGEQYFGPGTRLTVT.

A few counts support this clonotype. The rearrangement links TRBV30 to TRBJ2-5; unclear D gene. The CDR3 runs to 14 residues. With 0 bases removed from V and 5 bases from J, the gap between germline ends came to 13 bases. Germline V CDR1 and CDR2: GTSNPN, SVGIG (reference sequence). The CDR3 DNA reads TGTGCCTGGAGTGTAAGACGGCTGGGGGAGACCCAGTACTTC. As protein: CAWSVRRLGETQYF.

The chain has TRBV10-3 and TRBJ1-6; 9 positions match TRBD1. V lost 5 bases and J lost 10; bases outside the gene matches: 3. The CDR3 spans 13 residues. Per the germline V gene, CDR1 is ENHRY and CDR2 is SYGVKD. The CDR3: CAISKDRGSPLHF. In nucleotides, the CDR3 is TGTGCCATCAGTAAGGACAGGGGCTCACCCCTCCACTTT.

This clonotype has only a few counts. V is TRBV6-2 or TRBV6-3 and J is TRBJ2-1, with D perhaps matching TRBD2 (5 bases). Germline values: CDR1 MNHEY, CDR2 SVGEGT. Trimming took off 5 bases at V and 6 bases at J, with 8 bases between the two ends. The CDR3 has 12 amino acids. Here the CDR3 DNA reads TGTGCCAGCAGTCTAGGGAGCAATGAGCAGTTCTTC. Residues: CASSLGSNEQFF.